The 30 T cell receptor beta chains below were found in one sample sequenced in a study of cytomegalovirus exposure and HLA in healthy donors. PCR primers comprised 60 Vbeta and 13 Jbeta primers. Sequencing used immunoSEQ multiplex PCR; TCRdb keeps in-frame clones, though not all of them. The top ten clones hold about 3% of a sample with 50,000 to 60,000 clones, around 73% of them seen once. The specimen was PBMCs. All receptors come from a woman between 35 and 50 years old in good health and CMV-seropositive.

The gene calls are TRBV29-1 and TRBJ1-6, with 7 bases that match TRBD1. V trimming: 2 bases; J trimming: 0 bases; junction bases outside the gene matches: 13. CDR1 is SQVTM and CDR2 is ANQGSEA in the germline V gene. The CDR3 is 19 amino acids. The CDR3 here is CSVEIYGQVPSSYNSPLHF. The CDR3 DNA sequence: TGCAGCGTTGAAATATATGGACAGGTCCCGAGCTCCTATAATTCACCCCTCCACTTT.

The table lists this clone with a few counts. This chain links TRBV10-2 with TRBJ1-1; D ambiguous. Deletions cut 6 bases from V and 1 base from J, with 9 bases between. Per the germline V gene, CDR1 is WSHSY and CDR2 is SAAADI. CDR3 length: 13 amino acids. CDR3 nucleotide sequence: TGCGCCAGCAGCGCACAGAAGAACACTGAAGCTTTCTTT. This encodes CASSAQKNTEAFF.

The rearrangement joins TRBV5-4 to TRBJ1-6, with 8 bases matching TRBD1. Germline V gene sequence: CDR1 SGHNT, CDR2 YYREEE (reference sequence). The CDR3 extends over 16 amino acids. The J segment lost 6 bases and the V segment lost 1 base, leaving 6 bases of the junction unmatched. CDR3 coding DNA: TGTGCCAGCAGCTTGAGCCAGGGGGCGTCTAATTCACCCCTCCACTTT. Amino acid sequence: CASSLSQGASNSPLHF.

Only one count was recorded for this clone. The chain combines TRBV28 with TRBJ1-1; no clear D. CDR1 is MDHEN, CDR2 SYDVKM, per germline. CDR3 length: 15 residues. With 6 bases removed from V and 4 bases from J, the gap between germline ends came to 18 bases. This chain's CDR3 is CASSPPGNPVTEAFF. CDR3 in DNA: TGTGCCAGCAGCCCCCCGGGGAACCCGGTCACTGAAGCTTTCTTT. The complete variable domain, with remaining parts taken from reference TRBV28 and TRBJ1-1, reads DVKVTQSSRYLVKRTGEKVFLECVQDMDHENMFWYRQDPGLGLRLIYFSYDVKMKEKGDIPEGYSVSREKKERFSLILESASTNQTSMYLCASSPPGNPVTEAFFGQGTRLTVV.

In its sample, this clone was seen once. The genes are TRBV19 and TRBJ1-6; D unresolved. The germline gives CDR1 LNHDA, CDR2 SQIVND (reference sequence). V dropped 5 bases and J dropped 4 bases, with 12 bases sitting between them. The CDR3 spans 15 residues. The CDR3 coding sequence is TGTGCCAGTAGTCCCCGGCAGGCTTATAATTCACCCCTCCACTTT. Protein product: CASSPRQAYNSPLHF.

The gene calls are TRBV20-1 and TRBJ2-5, with 7 bases aligning to TRBD2. This CDR3 comprises 11 residues. Looked up from germline, CDR1 is DFQATT and CDR2 is SNEGSKA (reference sequence). The CDR3 DNA reads as TGCAGCGGGGGGTCAGGGCCCTGGAAGTACTTC. It translates to CSGGSGPWKYF.

The V call is TRBV29-1, the J call TRBJ2-2; weak D call: TRBD2 (5 bases). There are 15 residues in the CDR3. CDR1 SQVTM and CDR2 ANQGSEA come from the germline V gene. V lost 4 bases and J lost 5, with 17 bases in between. Here the CDR3 reads CSVVPFGSGTGELFF. The CDR3 coding sequence is TGCAGCGTTGTCCCCTTCGGGTCGGGAACCGGGGAGCTGTTTTTT.

This clone was observed once. The rearrangement joins TRBV2 to TRBJ1-2, with TRBD1 matching 9 bases. V trimming: 7 bases; J trimming: 2 bases; junction bases outside the gene matches: 8. CDR1 and CDR2 from the germline V gene are SNHLY and FYNNEI. The CDR3 extends over 15 amino acids. In nucleotides, the CDR3 is TGTGCCAGCATACAGGACAGGGGAACCAACTATGGCTACACCTTC. Its translation is CASIQDRGTNYGYTF. Supplemented by reference TRBV2 and TRBJ1-2, the full variable domain reads EPEVTQTPSHQVTQMGQEVILRCVPISNHLYFYWYRQILGQKVEFLVSFYNNEISEKSEIFDDQFSVERPDGSNFTLKIRSTKLEDSAMYFCASIQDRGTNYGYTFGSGTRLTVV.

The V call is TRBV6-1, the J call TRBJ1-1, with TRBD1 as a possible D gene (6 bases). Germline V gene lookup returns CDR1 MNHNS and CDR2 SASEGT. V lost 1 base and J 5 bases, leaving 20 bases between the germline ends. The CDR3 contains 17 residues. The CDR3: CASSEGRQDAAWTEAFF. CDR3 DNA sequence: TGTGCCAGCAGTGAAGGGAGACAGGACGCTGCGTGGACTGAAGCTTTCTTT.

This clone appeared a few times. V and J are TRBV7-9 and TRBJ2-7, with TRBD1 matching 11 bases. This CDR3 has 15 residues. V shed 5 bases, J shed 2 bases, and the junction held 5 bases outside the gene matches. Germline-derived CDR1 and CDR2 are SEHNR and FQNEAQ (reference sequence). This CDR3 is CASSPGTGGPYEQYF. The CDR3 nucleotides read TGTGCCAGCAGCCCCGGGACAGGGGGTCCCTACGAGCAGTACTTC. The full variable domain, completed using reference TRBV7-9 and TRBJ2-7, is DTGVSQNPRHKITKRGQNVTFRCDPISEHNRLYWYRQTLGQGPEFLTYFQNEAQLEKSRLLSDRFSAERPKGSFSTLEIQRTEQGDSAMYLCASSPGTGGPYEQYFGPGTRLTVT.

The V call is TRBV28, the J call TRBJ2-1; D perhaps matches TRBD2 (6 bases). Germline CDR1 is MDHEN and CDR2 is SYDVKM. V was clipped by 8 bases and J by 3 bases, with 14 bases between them. The CDR3 sequence is 14 residues long. The CDR3 nucleotides are TGTGCCAGCTTGCGTGGGACTCTCTACAATGAGCAGTTCTTC. Translating it yields CASLRGTLYNEQFF.

This sequence joins TRBV6-5 and TRBJ1-1, with D perhaps TRBD1 (5 bases). CDR1 and CDR2 from the germline V gene are MNHEY and SVGAGI. V was shortened by 5 bases and J by 5 bases, with 15 bases between the two germline ends. The CDR3 consists of 14 residues. DNA for the CDR3: TGTGCCAGCAGTGTCGGGGGGATTACGACTGAAGCTTTCTTT. Translating gives CASSVGGITTEAFF.

This clone was observed a single time. The chain links TRBV10-3 to TRBJ1-1, with D hard to call. The ends were cut back, 6 bases at V and 2 bases at J, with 19 bases in the middle. The CDR3 runs 16 residues. Germline lookup yields CDR1 ENHRY and CDR2 SYGVKD. For the CDR3, the DNA is TGTGCCATCAGAGACTCTGGAAACACGGGTAACACTGAAGCTTTCTTT. It specifies CAIRDSGNTGNTEAFF.

The gene calls are TRBV6-1 and TRBJ1-1; D not certain. This CDR3 is 12 amino acids long. Germline CDR1 and CDR2: MNHNS and SASEGT. The V end was cut by 4 bases, the J end by 1 base, with 4 bases between. Here the CDR3 reads CASSVKNTEAFF. The CDR3 nucleotides read TGTGCCAGCAGTGTTAAGAACACTGAAGCTTTCTTT.

This clone has a handful of counts. V is TRBV10-3 and J is TRBJ2-3; 9 nucleotides agree with TRBD2. The CDR3 is 17 amino acids. The J segment lost 2 bases and the V segment lost 3 bases, leaving 9 bases of the junction unmatched. CDR1 and CDR2 (germline): ENHRY, SYGVKD. The CDR3 nucleotides are TGTGCCATCAGTGACTCGAAGACTAGCGGAGCCACAGATACGCAGTATTTT. Its translation: CAISDSKTSGATDTQYF.

The rearrangement joins TRBV30 to TRBJ2-7, with D unclear. The ends were cut back, 0 bases at V and 5 bases at J, with 5 bases in the middle. The germline gives CDR1 GTSNPN, CDR2 SVGIG (reference sequence). This CDR3 is built from 11 residues. The CDR3 DNA is TGTGCCTGGAGTGTACTCGACGAGCAGTACTTC. Translation gives CAWSVLDEQYF.

The gene calls are TRBV4-3 and TRBJ2-7, with TRBD2 identical over 8 bases. Germline lookup yields CDR1 LGHNA and CDR2 YSLEER. The CDR3 is 15 amino acids. Trimming took 0 bases from V and 9 from J; bases not matched to a gene: 10. In DNA form, the CDR3 reads TGCGCCAGCAGCCAAGATCGAGGCGGGGGGAGGGTGCAGTACTTC. Translating gives CASSQDRGGGRVQYF.

The chain recombines TRBV7-9 with TRBJ2-7, with 7 bases aligning to TRBD1. Looked up from germline, CDR1 is SEHNR and CDR2 is FQNEAQ (reference sequence). After removal of 1 base from V and 3 bases from J, the junction contained 3 bases not matched to a gene. This CDR3 spans 14 amino acids. The CDR3 loop reads CASSLGRGSYEQYF. The CDR3, as DNA: TGTGCCAGCAGCTTAGGCAGGGGGAGCTACGAGCAGTACTTC.

The V gene is TRBV27, the J gene TRBJ1-2; TRBD1 is a possible D gene (6 bases). Germline CDR1 MNHEY, CDR2 SMNVEV (reference sequence). V was trimmed by 5 bases and J by 8 bases, leaving 15 bases between them. The CDR3 totals 13 residues. The chain's CDR3 is CASSRGGERGYTF. The DNA of the CDR3 is TGTGCCAGCAGTCGAGGGGGGGAGAGGGGCTACACCTTC.

This clone was seen only once. The chain has TRBV29-1 and TRBJ2-2, with D possibly TRBD2 on 5 matching bases. The length of the CDR3 is 16 residues. CDR1 and CDR2 (germline): SQVTM, ANQGSEA. Trimming took 6 bases from V and 3 from J, leaving 20 bases between them. CDR3 loop: CSVLDDPPADTGELFF. For the CDR3, the DNA is TGCAGCGTCCTAGACGACCCACCAGCGGACACCGGGGAGCTGTTTTTT.

This clone was counted only a few times. The gene calls are TRBV4-2 and TRBJ2-3; unclear D gene. V gave up 0 bases and J gave up 1 base, with 11 bases separating them. Per germline, CDR1 LGHNA and CDR2 YNFKEQ. The CDR3 consists of 16 residues. The CDR3 reads CASSQDGPPRTDTQYF. The CDR3 bases are TGTGCCAGCAGCCAAGATGGGCCCCCCCGCACAGATACGCAGTATTTT.

The chain employs TRBV6-5 and TRBJ1-2, with unresolved D. V lost 8 bases and J 5 bases, leaving 15 bases between the germline ends. The CDR3 runs to 13 residues. Germline V gene data show CDR1 as MNHEY and CDR2 as SVGAGI. Written as DNA, the CDR3 is TGTGCCAGCCGACCAGCCGGGTTATATGGCTACACCTTC. This encodes CASRPAGLYGYTF.

The J gene is TRBJ1-1, the V gene TRBV4-2, with D possibly matching TRBD1 (5 bases). Per the germline V gene, CDR1 is LGHNA and CDR2 is YNFKEQ. Trimming removed 3 bases from V and 0 bases from J, with 17 bases in between. The CDR3 covers 17 residues. In DNA, the CDR3 is TGTGCCAGCAGCCATTTGTACCAGGGCAGCATGAACACTGAAGCTTTCTTT. As protein: CASSHLYQGSMNTEAFF.

This chain uses TRBV7-8 with TRBJ2-7; 9 positions agree with TRBD1. Germline CDR1 reads SGHVS; CDR2 reads FQNEAQ. The CDR3 consists of 15 residues. V was pared by 6 bases and J by 3 bases, with 9 bases of the junction left unmatched. CDR3 coding DNA: TGTGCCAGCAGGTCGACCGGGACAGGGTTCTACGAGCAGTACTTC. Translated, it gives CASRSTGTGFYEQYF.

The rearrangement links TRBV7-9 to TRBJ2-3; 9 bases are a match to TRBD1. Germline assignment: CDR1 SEHNR and CDR2 FQNEAQ (reference sequence). The J segment lost 2 bases and the V segment lost 3 bases, leaving 6 bases of the junction unmatched. The CDR3 contains 16 residues. The CDR3 region is CASSFSDRGLTDTQYF. The CDR3 nucleotides are TGTGCCAGCAGCTTCTCGGACAGGGGACTCACAGATACGCAGTATTTT.

CDR3 DNA sequence: TGTGCCACCAGCAGAGATACGGTGGGACAGGGCAAACTGTTTTTT. Its translation is CATSRDTVGQGKLFF. V gene TRBV15 combines with J gene TRBJ1-4; 9 bases map to TRBD1. J gave up 11 bases and V 0 bases, and 7 bases lay outside the gene matches. Germline CDR1 reads LNHNV; CDR2 reads YYDKDF (reference sequence). This CDR3 has 15 residues. The variable domain in full, completed from reference TRBV15 and TRBJ1-4, reads DAMVIQNPRYQVTQFGKPVTLSCSQTLNHNVMYWYQQKSSQAPKLLFHYYDKDFNNEADTPDNFQSRRPNTSFCFLDIRSPGLGDTAMYLCATSRDTVGQGKLFFGSGTQLSVL.

The rearrangement joins TRBV27 to TRBJ2-3; D possibly corresponds to TRBD2 (5 bases). Germline CDR1 and CDR2: MNHEY and SMNVEV (reference sequence). V lost 6 bases and J lost 6, with 10 bases in between. The CDR3 has 12 residues. The CDR3 sequence is CASSLRGDTQYF. In DNA form, the CDR3 reads TGTGCCAGCAGCCTTAGAGGGGATACGCAGTATTTT.

CDR3 nucleotide sequence: TGTGCCAGCTCACCAACCCTAGACAGCACACCCCTCCACTTT. Encoded protein: CASSPTLDSTPLHF. The chain recombines TRBV18 with TRBJ1-6; tentative D call: TRBD1 (5 bases). Germline-derived CDR1 and CDR2 are KGHSH and LQKENI. Trimming stripped 2 bases from V and 11 bases from J, with 13 bases between. The CDR3 sequence is 14 residues long.

The chain is built from TRBV5-1 and TRBJ2-1; D possibly corresponds to TRBD1 (5 bases). Trimming removed 0 bases from V and 4 bases from J, with 11 bases in between. This CDR3 has 15 residues. The V gene's germline CDR1 is SGHRS and CDR2 YFSETQ. The chain's CDR3 is CASSLEQGFYNEQFF. The CDR3 nucleotides are TGCGCCAGCAGCTTGGAGCAGGGCTTTTACAATGAGCAGTTCTTC.

A single count supports this clone. This chain uses TRBV14 with TRBJ2-7; 12 bases align to TRBD2. The better agreement between TRBJ2-5 and the DNA end casts doubt on the J call. Germline CDR1 SGHDN, CDR2 FVKESK. The CDR3 consists of 17 residues. As DNA, the CDR3 is TGTGCCAGCAGCCTAGGACTAGCGGGGTCGGGCCAAGAGACCCAGTACTTC. Amino acid sequence: CASSLGLAGSGQETQYF.